The clone carrying this TCR beta chain was found many times. This entry belongs to a study of regulatory T cells in long-lasting Graves disease. The authors built TCR beta libraries using iRepertoire HTBI primers and Arm-PCR of CDR3 regions. A single record per CDR3 protein comes from TCRdb applying MiXCR to the multiplex PCR reads. The sample holds around 450,000 distinct CDR3 sequences, 20% to 25% seen once. Noted time point: persistent/refractory GD, antithyroid drugs over 5 years with positive TRAb. Preparation of the TCR library used RNA extracted from PBMCs. The TCR comes from a female donor with Graves disease. The sample here was peripheral blood mononuclear cells (PBMCs), taken when the disease was refractory, from a patient treated with antithyroid drugs.

The CDR3 spells CASSPRPRAGNTIYF. The CDR3 DNA follows: TGTGCCAGCAGCCCTCGACCGAGAGCCGGAAACACCATATATTTT. The chain is built from TRBV12-3 or TRBV12-4 and TRBJ1-3; D call uncertain. This CDR3 spans 15 amino acids. The V end was cut by 6 bases, the J end by 4 bases, with 16 bases between.